What follows is one T cell receptor beta chain and its context. Its cognate antigen is unknown. Constant-region reverse primers amplified full-length variable regions, followed by semi-nested Nested Universal Primer A PCR. TCRdb ran MiXCR on the 5' RACE reads and lists one entry per CDR3 protein. The table records some 12,000 distinct CDR3 sequences, about 53% of them present only once. Study-level points and caveats: The larger cohort examined one V-J beta rearrangement, not whole repertoires. Tumor memory CD4+ T cell TCR gene usage clustered with blood and lymph node memory CD4+ cells and lymph node naive CD4+ cells.

V dropped 4 bases and J dropped 1 base, with 11 bases sitting between them. Germline V gives CDR1 SGDLS, CDR2 YYNGEE. This CDR3 comprises 14 residues. Cells sorted as Tregs were CD4+, CD25+ and CD127-/low. Material for sequencing was tumor-infiltrating Tregs sorted from the breast tumor. The clonotype comes from a female donor with breast cancer. The chain has TRBV9 and TRBJ2-5; TRBD2 is a possible D gene (5 bases). The CDR3 spells CASSTRGGQETQYF. The CDR3 bases are TGTGCCAGCAGCACGAGAGGAGGCCAAGAGACCCAGTACTTC.